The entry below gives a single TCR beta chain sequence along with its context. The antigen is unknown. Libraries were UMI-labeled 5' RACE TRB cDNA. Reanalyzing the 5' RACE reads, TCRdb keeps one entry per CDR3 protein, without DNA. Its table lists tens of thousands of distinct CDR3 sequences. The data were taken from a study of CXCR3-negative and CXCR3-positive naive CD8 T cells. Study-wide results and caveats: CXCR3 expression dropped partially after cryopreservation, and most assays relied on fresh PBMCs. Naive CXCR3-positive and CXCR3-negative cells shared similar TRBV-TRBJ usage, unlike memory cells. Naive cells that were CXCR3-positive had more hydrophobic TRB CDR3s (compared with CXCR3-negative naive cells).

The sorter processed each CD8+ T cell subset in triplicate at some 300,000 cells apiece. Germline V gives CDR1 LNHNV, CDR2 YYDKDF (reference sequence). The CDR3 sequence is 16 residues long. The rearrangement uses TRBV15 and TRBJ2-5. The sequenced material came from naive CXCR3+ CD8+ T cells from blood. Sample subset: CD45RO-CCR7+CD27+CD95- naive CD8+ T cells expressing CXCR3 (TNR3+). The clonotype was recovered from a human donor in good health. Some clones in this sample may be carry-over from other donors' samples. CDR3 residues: CATSRDLRREGETQYF.